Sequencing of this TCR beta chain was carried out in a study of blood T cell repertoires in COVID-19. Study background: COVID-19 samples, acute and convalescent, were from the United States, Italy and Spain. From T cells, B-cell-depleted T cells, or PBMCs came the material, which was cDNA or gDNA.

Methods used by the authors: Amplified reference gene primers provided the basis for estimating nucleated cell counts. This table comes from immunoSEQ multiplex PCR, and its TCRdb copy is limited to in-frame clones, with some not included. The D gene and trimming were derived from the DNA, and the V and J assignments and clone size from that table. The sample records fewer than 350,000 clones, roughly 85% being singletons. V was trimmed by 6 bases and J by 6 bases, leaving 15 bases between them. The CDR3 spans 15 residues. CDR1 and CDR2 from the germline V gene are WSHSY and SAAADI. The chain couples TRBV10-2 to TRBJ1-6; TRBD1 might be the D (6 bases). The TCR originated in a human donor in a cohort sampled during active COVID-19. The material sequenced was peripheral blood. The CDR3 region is CASSDLTGFNSPLHF. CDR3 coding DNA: TGCGCCAGCAGCGACCTAACAGGGTTTAATTCACCCCTCCACTTT.